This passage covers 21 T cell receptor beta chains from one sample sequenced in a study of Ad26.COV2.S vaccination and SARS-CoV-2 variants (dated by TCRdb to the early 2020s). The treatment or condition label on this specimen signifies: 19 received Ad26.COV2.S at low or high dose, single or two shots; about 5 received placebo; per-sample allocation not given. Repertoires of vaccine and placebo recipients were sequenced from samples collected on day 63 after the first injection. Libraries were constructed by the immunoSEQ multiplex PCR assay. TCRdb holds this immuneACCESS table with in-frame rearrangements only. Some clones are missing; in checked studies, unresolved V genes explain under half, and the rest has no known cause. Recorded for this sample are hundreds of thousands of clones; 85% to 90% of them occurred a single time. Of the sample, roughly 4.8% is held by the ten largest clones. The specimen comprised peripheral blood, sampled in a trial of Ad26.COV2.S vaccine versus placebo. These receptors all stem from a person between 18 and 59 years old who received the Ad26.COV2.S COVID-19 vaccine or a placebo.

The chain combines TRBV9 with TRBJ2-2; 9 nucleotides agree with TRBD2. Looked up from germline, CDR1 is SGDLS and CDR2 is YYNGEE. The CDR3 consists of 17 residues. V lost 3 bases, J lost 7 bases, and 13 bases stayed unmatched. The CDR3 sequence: CASSDELVAGEGGELFF. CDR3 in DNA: TGTGCCAGCAGCGATGAATTAGTAGCGGGAGAAGGCGGGGAGCTGTTTTTT.

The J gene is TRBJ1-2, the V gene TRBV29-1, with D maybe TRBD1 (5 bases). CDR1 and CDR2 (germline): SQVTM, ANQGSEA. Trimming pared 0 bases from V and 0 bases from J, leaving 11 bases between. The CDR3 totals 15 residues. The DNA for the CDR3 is TGCAGCGTTGAAGAATTCGACAGCTCTAACTATGGCTACACCTTC. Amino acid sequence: CSVEEFDSSNYGYTF.

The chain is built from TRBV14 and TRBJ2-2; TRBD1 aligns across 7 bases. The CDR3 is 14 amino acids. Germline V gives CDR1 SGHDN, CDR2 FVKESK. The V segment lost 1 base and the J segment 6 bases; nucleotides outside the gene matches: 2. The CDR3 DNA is TGTGCCAGCAGCCAAGGGCAGGGGGCCGGGGAGCTGTTTTTT. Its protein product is CASSQGQGAGELFF.

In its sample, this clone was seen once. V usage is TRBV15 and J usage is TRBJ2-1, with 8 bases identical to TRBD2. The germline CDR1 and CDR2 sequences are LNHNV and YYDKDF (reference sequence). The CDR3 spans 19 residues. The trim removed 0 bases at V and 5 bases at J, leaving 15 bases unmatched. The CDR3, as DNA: TGTGCCACCAGCAGAGATCTCGCCTTTCGGGCGGGGGGAGACAATGAGCAGTTCTTC. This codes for CATSRDLAFRAGGDNEQFF.

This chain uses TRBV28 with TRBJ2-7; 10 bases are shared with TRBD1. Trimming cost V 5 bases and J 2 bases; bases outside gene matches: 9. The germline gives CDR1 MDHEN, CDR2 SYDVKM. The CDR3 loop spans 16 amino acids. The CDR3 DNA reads TGTGCCAGCAGTCCGATGACAGGGGGCGTAGCCTACGAGCAGTACTTC. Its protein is CASSPMTGGVAYEQYF.

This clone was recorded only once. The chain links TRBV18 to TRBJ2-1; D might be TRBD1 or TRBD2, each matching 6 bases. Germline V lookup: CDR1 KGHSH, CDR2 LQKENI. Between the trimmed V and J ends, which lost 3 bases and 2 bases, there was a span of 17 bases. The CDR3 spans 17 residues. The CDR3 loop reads CASSPPGLWGPYNEQFF. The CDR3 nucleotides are TGTGCCAGCTCACCGCCGGGACTCTGGGGGCCCTACAATGAGCAGTTCTTC.

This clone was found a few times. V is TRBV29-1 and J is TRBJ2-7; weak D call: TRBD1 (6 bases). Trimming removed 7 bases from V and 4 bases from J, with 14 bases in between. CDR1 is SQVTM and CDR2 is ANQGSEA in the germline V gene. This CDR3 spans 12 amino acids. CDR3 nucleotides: TGCAGCGCGGAACAGGGCCCTTACGAGCAGTACTTC. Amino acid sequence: CSAEQGPYEQYF.

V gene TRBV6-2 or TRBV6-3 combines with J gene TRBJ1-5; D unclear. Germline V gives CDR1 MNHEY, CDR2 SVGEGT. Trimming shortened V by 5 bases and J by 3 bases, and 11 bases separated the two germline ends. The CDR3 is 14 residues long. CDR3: CASSATQSNQPQHF. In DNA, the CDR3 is TGTGCCAGCAGTGCCACTCAGTCCAATCAGCCCCAGCATTTT.

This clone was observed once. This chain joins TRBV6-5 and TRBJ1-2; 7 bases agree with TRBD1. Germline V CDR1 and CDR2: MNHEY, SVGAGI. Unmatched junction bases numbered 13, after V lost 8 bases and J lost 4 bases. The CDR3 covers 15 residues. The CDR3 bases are TGTGCCAGCTACTGGCCGGGACAGCGAACCTATGGCTACACCTTC. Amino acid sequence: CASYWPGQRTYGYTF.

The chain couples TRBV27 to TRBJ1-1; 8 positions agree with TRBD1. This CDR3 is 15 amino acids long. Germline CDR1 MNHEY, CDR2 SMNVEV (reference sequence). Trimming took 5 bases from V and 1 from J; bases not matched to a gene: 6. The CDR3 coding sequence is TGTGCCAGCAGTGACTTCCAGGGGGCGAACACTGAAGCTTTCTTT. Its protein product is CASSDFQGANTEAFF.

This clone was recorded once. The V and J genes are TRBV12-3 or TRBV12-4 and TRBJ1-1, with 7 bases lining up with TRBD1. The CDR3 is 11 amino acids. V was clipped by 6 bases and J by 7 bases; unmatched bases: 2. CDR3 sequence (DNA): TGTGCCAGCAGCCGGGACAGTGAAGCTTTCTTT. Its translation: CASSRDSEAFF.

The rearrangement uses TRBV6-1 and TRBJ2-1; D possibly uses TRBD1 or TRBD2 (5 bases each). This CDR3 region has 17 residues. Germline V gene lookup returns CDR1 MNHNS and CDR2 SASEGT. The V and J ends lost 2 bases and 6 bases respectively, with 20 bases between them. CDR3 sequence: CASSEQGGLGPSNEQFF. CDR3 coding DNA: TGTGCCAGCAGTGAACAGGGTGGACTTGGGCCCTCCAATGAGCAGTTCTTC.

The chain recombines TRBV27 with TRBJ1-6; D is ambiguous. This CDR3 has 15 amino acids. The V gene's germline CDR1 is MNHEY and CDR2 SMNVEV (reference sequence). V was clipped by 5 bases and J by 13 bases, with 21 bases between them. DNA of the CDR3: TGTGCCAGCAGTACGGACGGCAGCCCCATTATCCCCCTCCACTTT. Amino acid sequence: CASSTDGSPIIPLHF.

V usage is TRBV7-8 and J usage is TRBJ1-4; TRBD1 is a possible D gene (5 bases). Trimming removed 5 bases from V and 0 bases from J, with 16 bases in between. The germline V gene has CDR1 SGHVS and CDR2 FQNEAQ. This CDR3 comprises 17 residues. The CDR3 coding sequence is TGTGCCAGCAGCCTCATCTCAGGGCTTGCAACTAATGAAAAACTGTTTTTT. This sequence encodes CASSLISGLATNEKLFF.

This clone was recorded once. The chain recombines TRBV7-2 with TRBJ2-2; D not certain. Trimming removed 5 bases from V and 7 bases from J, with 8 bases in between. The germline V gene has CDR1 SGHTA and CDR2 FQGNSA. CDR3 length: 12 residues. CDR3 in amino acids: CASSTAVGELFF. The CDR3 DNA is TGTGCCAGCAGCACGGCGGTCGGGGAGCTGTTTTTT. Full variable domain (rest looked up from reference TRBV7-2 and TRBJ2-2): GAGVSQSPSNKVTEKGKDVELRCDPISGHTALYWYRQSLGQGLEFLIYFQGNSAPDKSGLPSDRFSAERTGGSVSTLTIQRTQQEDSAVYLCASSTAVGELFFGEGSRLTVL.

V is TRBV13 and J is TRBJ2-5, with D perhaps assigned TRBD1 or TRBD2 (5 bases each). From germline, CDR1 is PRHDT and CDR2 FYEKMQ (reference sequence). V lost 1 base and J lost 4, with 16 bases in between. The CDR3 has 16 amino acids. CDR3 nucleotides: TGTGCCAGCAGCTTAGCGGGACCCGTACAATTAGAGACCCAGTACTTC. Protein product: CASSLAGPVQLETQYF. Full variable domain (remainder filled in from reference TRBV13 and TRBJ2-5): AAGVIQSPRHLIKEKRETATLKCYPIPRHDTVYWYQQGPGQDPQFLISFYEKMQSDKGSIPDRFSAQQFSDYHSELNMSSLELGDSALYFCASSLAGPVQLETQYFGPGTRLLVL.

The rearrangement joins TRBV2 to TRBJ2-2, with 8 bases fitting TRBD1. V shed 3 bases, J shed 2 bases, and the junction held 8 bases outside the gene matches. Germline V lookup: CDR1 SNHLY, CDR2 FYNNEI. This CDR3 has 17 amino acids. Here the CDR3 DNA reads TGTGCCAGCAGTGACGCCGTGACAGGGGTTAACACCGGGGAGCTGTTTTTT. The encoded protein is CASSDAVTGVNTGELFF.

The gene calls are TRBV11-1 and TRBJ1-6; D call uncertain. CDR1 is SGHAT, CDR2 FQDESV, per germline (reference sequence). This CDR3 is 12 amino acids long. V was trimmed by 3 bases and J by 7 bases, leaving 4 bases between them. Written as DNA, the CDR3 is TGTGCCAGCAGCTTCCCCAATTCACCCCTCCACTTT. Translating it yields CASSFPNSPLHF.

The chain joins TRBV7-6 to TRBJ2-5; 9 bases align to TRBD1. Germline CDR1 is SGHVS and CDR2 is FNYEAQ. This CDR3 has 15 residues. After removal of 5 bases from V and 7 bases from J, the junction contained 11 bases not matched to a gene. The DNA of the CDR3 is TGTGCCAGCAGCCGCGACATACAGGGGGCTGGGACCCAGTACTTC. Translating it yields CASSRDIQGAGTQYF.

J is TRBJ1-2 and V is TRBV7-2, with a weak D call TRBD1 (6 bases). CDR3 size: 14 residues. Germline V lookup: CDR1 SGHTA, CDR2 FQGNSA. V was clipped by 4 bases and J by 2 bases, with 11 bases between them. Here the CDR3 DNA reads TGTGCCAGCAGCTCGGGACAAGTAAACTATGGCTACACCTTC. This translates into CASSSGQVNYGYTF.

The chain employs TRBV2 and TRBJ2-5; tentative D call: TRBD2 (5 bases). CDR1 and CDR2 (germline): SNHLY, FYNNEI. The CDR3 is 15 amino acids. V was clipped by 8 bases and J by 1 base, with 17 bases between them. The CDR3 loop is CASGVGAAVQETQYF. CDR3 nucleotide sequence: TGTGCCAGCGGAGTGGGAGCAGCGGTCCAAGAGACCCAGTACTTC.